What follows is one T cell receptor beta chain and its context. This receptor's antigen is unknown. Base quality data are lacking; no much larger clone is found one base away. This sample stems from a study of T cell repertoires in cytomegalovirus infection (dated by TCRdb to the late 2010s). Regarding the complete study: Because public TCR beta signatures pointed to carriage of CMV infection together with the matching HLA type, the HLA type of each donor mattered for the analysis. The research as a whole found: In the ex vivo response, HLA-C-restricted CMV-specific TCR beta clonotypes were dominant, and in two of eight donors the single most frequent clonotype came from this HLA-C-restricted group. Cumulative frequency of public TCR beta family members discriminated carriers of CMV infection plus the relevant HLA type in this cohort and an independent approximately 340-donor cohort.

CDR1 is given as SEHNR and CDR2 as FQNEAQ, both from the germline V gene (reference sequence). Including cysteine and phenylalanine, the CDR3 has 13 amino acids. Here the CDR3 DNA is all that survives: 39 bases in frame from base 1. V and J lose 4 bases and 2 bases, and a span of 8 bases separates them. Sequencing instrument: Illumina HiSeq 1500. Using fastp trimming at Q25 and MiXCR clonotype assembly, TCRdb reanalyzed the public sequencing data and kept in-frame beta chains. Entries are consolidated by CDR3 protein sequence, retaining the most common genes and DNA. Recorded for this sample are 60,000 to 85,000 distinct CDR3 sequences; approximately 22% of them occurred a single time. The ten largest account for almost 80% of the sample.

Sample: PBMCs, sequenced either directly or after in vitro stimulation (not recorded which). The TCR was taken from a human donor in good health (CMV status not recorded). Some clones in this sample may be carry-over from other donors' samples. The sequence joins TRBV7-9 to TRBJ1-2; the D gene remains uncertain. The nucleotides are TGTGCCAGCAGCTCGAGCATAAACTATGGCTACACCTTC. This is translated as CASSSSINYGYTF.